These 30 T cell receptor beta chains originate from one sample sequenced in a study of shared clonotypes between healthy human individuals. Naivety among CD8 cells was defined by CD45RO negativity and positive CCR7 selection, thereby excluding terminally differentiated effector memory CD45RA+ cells. Using immunoSEQ multiplex PCR, the repertoire was profiled, and TCRdb retains in-frame clones only, with some absent. The sample gives more than 2 million clones, approximately 92% of which show up once; roughly 1.7% is in the top ten. Sequencing was done on a sample of naive CD8+ T cells from PBMCs. The receptors were gathered from a man between 18 and 29 years old in good health. Some clones in this sample may be carry-over from other donors' samples.

This clone was picked up one time. The gene calls are TRBV4-1 and TRBJ2-1; D is perhaps TRBD2 (5 bases). The V gene lost 7 bases and the J gene lost 8 bases, with 18 bases spanning the gap. This CDR3 comprises 14 residues. The V gene's germline CDR1 is MGHRA and CDR2 YSYEKL. CDR3 sequence: CASNFLEGWDEQFF. The DNA for the CDR3 is TGCGCCAGCAACTTTTTAGAGGGATGGGATGAGCAGTTCTTC.

The rearrangement joins TRBV28 to TRBJ2-7; 10 bases agree with TRBD2. Germline assignment: CDR1 MDHEN and CDR2 SYDVKM. The V gene end was trimmed by 6 bases and the J gene end by 3 bases; junction bases not matched to a gene: 14. This CDR3 has 17 residues. The CDR3 region has the DNA TGTGCCAGCAGCTCTAACTATCTAGCGGGAGCATTCTACGAGCAGTACTTC. It encodes CASSSNYLAGAFYEQYF.

Remarks on this clone: Other DNA sequences from this sample encode an identical CDR3 as well. The V and J genes are TRBV27 and TRBJ1-1, with D possibly being TRBD1 (6 bases). The CDR3 covers 14 residues. Germline V gene data show CDR1 as MNHEY and CDR2 as SMNVEV (reference sequence). Deletions cut 3 bases from V and 5 bases from J, with 13 bases between. CDR3 amino acids: CASSFGGARTEAFF. For the CDR3, the DNA is TGTGCCAGCAGTTTCGGGGGGGCGCGAACTGAAGCTTTCTTT.

The chain couples TRBV5-6 to TRBJ2-3; 9 nucleotides align to TRBD2. The trim removed 4 bases at V and 3 bases at J, leaving 9 bases unmatched. Germline V gene sequence: CDR1 SGHDT, CDR2 YYEEEE. CDR3 length: 16 amino acids. In nucleotides, the CDR3 is TGTGCCAGCAGCCCTACCCTAGCGGGACTTACAGATACGCAGTATTTT. Translating gives CASSPTLAGLTDTQYF.

V gene TRBV7-9 combines with J gene TRBJ1-2; D unclear. CDR1 is SEHNR and CDR2 is FQNEAQ in the germline V gene (reference sequence). CDR3 length: 12 residues. V was clipped by 2 bases and J by 8 bases, with 9 bases between them. In DNA, the CDR3 is TGTGCCAGCAGCTTATTCTTGGTCGGCTACACCTTC. Its translation is CASSLFLVGYTF.

With respect to this clone: With a much larger clone just one base away, this may be a read error. Other DNA sequences in the sample encode the same CDR3. The chain is built from TRBV6-6 and TRBJ2-2; D is unclear. V lost 6 bases and J 1 base, leaving 3 bases between the germline ends. Germline CDR1 reads MNHNY; CDR2 reads SVGAGI (reference sequence). This CDR3 is built from 12 residues. For the CDR3, the DNA is TGTGCCAGCAGCGTGAACACCGGGGAGCTGTTTTTT. Residues: CASSVNTGELFF.

The gene calls are TRBV7-7 and TRBJ2-7; 8 bases are a match to TRBD1. Germline trimming cut 5 bases from V and 3 bases from J; bases unmatched to any gene: 15. Germline CDR1 is SSHAT and CDR2 is FNYEAQ (reference sequence). CDR3 length equals 17 residues. This chain's CDR3 is CASSPHPGGPLGYEQYF. The CDR3 bases are TGTGCCAGCAGCCCACATCCAGGGGGCCCGCTGGGCTACGAGCAGTACTTC.

The sample holds one count of this clone. The CDR3 spells CASSGRSYEQYF. The CDR3 DNA sequence: TGTGCCAGCAGCGGACGTTCCTACGAGCAGTACTTC. J is TRBJ2-7 and V is TRBV4-2, with D uncertain. The CDR3 extends over 12 amino acids. Germline V gives CDR1 LGHNA, CDR2 YNFKEQ. Trimming cost V 5 bases and J 1 base, with 6 bases left between them.

This sequence joins TRBV14 and TRBJ2-5; possible D gene TRBD2, 6 bases. CDR1 and CDR2 (germline): SGHDN, FVKESK. This CDR3 is built from 15 residues. Trimming cost V 0 bases and J 5 bases, with 13 bases left between them. The CDR3 coding sequence is TGTGCCAGCAGCCAAGAATGGGGGGTCTGGGAGACCCAGTACTTC. Its translation: CASSQEWGVWETQYF.

The rearrangement uses TRBV5-1 and TRBJ1-2, with TRBD1 identical over 7 bases. CDR3 length: 19 amino acids. Germline assignment: CDR1 SGHRS and CDR2 YFSETQ. Losses at the gene ends were 0 bases for V and 0 bases for J; bases not matched to a gene: 14. CDR3 bases: TGCGCCAGCAGCTTGGGCATCAGGGGGGGATACCCACCTAACTATGGCTACACCTTC. Its translation is CASSLGIRGGYPPNYGYTF.

The chain couples TRBV29-1 to TRBJ1-2; tentatively, D is TRBD1 (5 bases). Trimming left V 5 bases short and J 8 bases short, with 15 bases between. There are 12 residues in the CDR3. Germline V gene sequence: CDR1 SQVTM, CDR2 ANQGSEA. The CDR3 loop reads CSVPGRGDGYTF. The CDR3 DNA reads TGCAGCGTTCCAGGGCGCGGAGACGGCTACACCTTC.

V and J are TRBV19 and TRBJ2-1; possibly TRBD2 for D (6 bases). Between the trimmed V and J ends, which lost 3 bases and 5 bases, there was a span of 17 bases. Per the germline V gene, CDR1 is LNHDA and CDR2 is SQIVND (reference sequence). This CDR3 is built from 16 residues. CDR3 amino acids: CASSIMGLARNNEQFF. In nucleotides, the CDR3 is TGTGCCAGTAGTATTATGGGGCTAGCGAGGAACAATGAGCAGTTCTTC. Using reference TRBV19 and TRBJ2-1 for the parts outside the CDR3, the full variable domain is DGGITQSPKYLFRKEGQNVTLSCEQNLNHDAMYWYRQDPGQGLRLIYYSQIVNDFQKGDIAEGYSVSREKKESFPLTVTSAQKNPTAFYLCASSIMGLARNNEQFFGPGTRLTVL.

The V and J genes are TRBV27 and TRBJ1-3; 7 bases align to TRBD1. CDR1 is MNHEY and CDR2 is SMNVEV in the germline V gene (reference sequence). There are 14 residues in the CDR3. The V and J ends lost 1 base and 3 bases, in that order; junction bases with no gene match: 0. CDR3 sequence (DNA): TGTGCCAGCAGTTTATACAGGGGTGGAAACACCATATATTTT. Translation: CASSLYRGGNTIYF.

This clone has just one count. This chain joins TRBV5-6 and TRBJ2-7, with TRBD2 matching over 12 bases. The V gene's germline CDR1 is SGHDT and CDR2 YYEEEE. The CDR3 sequence is 15 residues long. The V segment lost 2 bases and the J segment 4 bases; nucleotides outside the gene matches: 4. In nucleotides, the CDR3 is TGTGCCAGCAGCTTAGGACTAGCGGGGAAGTACGAGCAGTACTTC. It codes for CASSLGLAGKYEQYF.

The chain is built from TRBV19 and TRBJ2-3; D gene uncertain. Germline CDR1 and CDR2: LNHDA and SQIVND (reference sequence). Trimming pared 7 bases from V and 4 bases from J, leaving 9 bases between. There are 12 residues in the CDR3. The CDR3 loop reads CASMGVADTQYF. The CDR3 region has the DNA TGTGCCAGTATGGGCGTCGCAGATACGCAGTATTTT.

The chain is built from TRBV2 and TRBJ1-1; D is perhaps TRBD1 (6 bases). The CDR3 has 14 amino acids. V was shortened by 10 bases and J by 0 bases, with 15 bases between the two germline ends. Germline loops: CDR1 SNHLY, CDR2 FYNNEI. For the CDR3, the DNA is TGTGCCAAGGGGGGCCCGGGCCTGAACACTGAAGCTTTCTTT. This sequence encodes CAKGGPGLNTEAFF. The full variable domain, its missing parts supplied by reference TRBV2 and TRBJ1-1, is EPEVTQTPSHQVTQMGQEVILRCVPISNHLYFYWYRQILGQKVEFLVSFYNNEISEKSEIFDDQFSVERPDGSNFTLKIRSTKLEDSAMYFCAKGGPGLNTEAFFGQGTRLTVV.

The rearrangement links TRBV5-8 to TRBJ1-1; no reliable D call. V was pared by 0 bases and J by 1 base, with 10 bases between. Germline CDR1 reads SGHTS; CDR2 reads YDEGEE. This CDR3 spans 15 amino acids. CDR3 DNA sequence: TGTGCCAGCAGCTTGGAGTACAGACCGAACACTGAAGCTTTCTTT. Amino acids: CASSLEYRPNTEAFF.

The chain joins TRBV9 to TRBJ2-5; 7 positions agree with TRBD1. The CDR3 sequence is 14 residues long. J lost 5 bases, V lost 3 bases, and 7 bases had no gene match. Germline CDR1 reads SGDLS; CDR2 reads YYNGEE. The CDR3 DNA sequence: TGTGCCAGCAGCGCCCGACAGGGCGTGGAGACCCAGTACTTC. Translating gives CASSARQGVETQYF.

This chain joins TRBV28 and TRBJ1-5, with TRBD1 as a possible D gene (5 bases). Trimming pared 6 bases from V and 0 bases from J, leaving 15 bases between. The germline CDR1 and CDR2 sequences are MDHEN and SYDVKM. This CDR3 is built from 16 residues. The CDR3 sequence: CASSTRTRSSNQPQHF. DNA for the CDR3: TGTGCCAGCAGCACTAGGACAAGATCTAGCAATCAGCCCCAGCATTTT.

This clone was recorded only once. At the DNA level, this CDR3 is encoded by other sequences in the same sample as well. This chain joins TRBV9 and TRBJ1-2; maybe TRBD1 (5 bases). The CDR3 has 12 amino acids. Germline V gene lookup returns CDR1 SGDLS and CDR2 YYNGEE. Trimming removed 3 bases from V and 8 bases from J, with 11 bases in between. CDR3 protein: CASSGTGYGYTF. CDR3 nucleotide sequence: TGTGCCAGCAGCGGAACAGGCTACGGCTACACCTTC. The full variable domain, with the rest looked up from reference TRBV9 and TRBJ1-2, is DSGVTQTPKHLITATGQRVTLRCSPRSGDLSVYWYQQSLDQGLQFLIQYYNGEERAKGNILERFSAQQFPDLHSELNLSSLELGDSALYFCASSGTGYGYTFGSGTRLTVV.

The chain carries TRBV4-2 and TRBJ1-4; 7 nucleotides match TRBD1. This CDR3 is built from 15 residues. V lost 6 bases, J lost 8 bases, and 12 bases stayed unmatched. Germline CDR1 is LGHNA and CDR2 is YNFKEQ. The CDR3 spells CASRDRQGVMEKLFF. For the CDR3, the DNA is TGTGCCAGCAGGGACCGACAGGGTGTTATGGAAAAACTGTTTTTT.

About this clone: Within the sample, other DNA sequences also encode this same CDR3. The rearrangement joins TRBV5-1 to TRBJ2-7; D unresolved. In germline, CDR1 is SGHRS, CDR2 YFSETQ. Trimming shortened V by 4 bases and J by 1 base, and 12 bases separated the two germline ends. This CDR3 has 14 residues. In DNA form, the CDR3 reads TGCGCCAGCAGCGCCGGAACTGGATCCTACGAGCAGTACTTC. Translated, it gives CASSAGTGSYEQYF.

The CDR3 loop is CAASEGNYGYTF. CDR3 nucleotides: TGTGCCGCTTCGGAGGGTAACTATGGCTACACCTTC. The chain links TRBV10-3 to TRBJ1-2, with D unresolved. V lost 11 bases and J lost 1, with 11 bases in between. Germline V gives CDR1 ENHRY, CDR2 SYGVKD. This CDR3 has 12 residues.

The chain recombines TRBV6-1 with TRBJ2-1, with D perhaps matching TRBD2 (6 bases). The ends were cut back, 9 bases at V and 4 bases at J, with 13 bases in the middle. This CDR3 spans 13 amino acids. Germline V CDR1 and CDR2: MNHNS, SASEGT. This chain's CDR3 is CASSSVVYNEQFF. CDR3 DNA sequence: TGTGCCAGTTCTAGCGTGGTTTACAATGAGCAGTTCTTC.

This rearrangement joins TRBV6-5 to TRBJ2-1; TRBD1 aligns across 7 bases. Germline CDR1 is MNHEY and CDR2 is SVGAGI. CDR3 length equals 15 residues. Trimming took 5 bases from V and 1 from J; bases not matched to a gene: 5. In DNA, the CDR3 is TGTGCCAGCAGTACCGACAGGGTTTCCTACAATGAGCAGTTCTTC. This gives the protein CASSTDRVSYNEQFF.

The chain links TRBV2 to TRBJ2-1, with D tentatively TRBD2 (5 bases). The CDR3 sequence is 15 residues long. V lost 0 bases to trimming and J lost 6 bases, with 12 bases between them. CDR1 is SNHLY and CDR2 is FYNNEI in the germline V gene. The CDR3 loop is CASSEALAPLNEQFF. The CDR3 bases are TGTGCCAGCAGTGAAGCGCTAGCCCCGCTCAATGAGCAGTTCTTC. The full variable domain, in which reference TRBV2 and TRBJ2-1 provide the parts outside the CDR3, is EPEVTQTPSHQVTQMGQEVILRCVPISNHLYFYWYRQILGQKVEFLVSFYNNEISEKSEIFDDQFSVERPDGSNFTLKIRSTKLEDSAMYFCASSEALAPLNEQFFGPGTRLTVL.

This clone was seen a handful of times. The genes are TRBV7-9 and TRBJ1-5, with unresolved D. Germline CDR1 reads SEHNR; CDR2 reads FQNEAQ (reference sequence). Trimming left V 0 bases short and J 7 bases short, with 7 bases between. The CDR3 has 13 residues. The CDR3 protein is CASSLAGRQPQHF. The DNA of the CDR3 is TGTGCCAGCAGCTTAGCGGGCCGGCAGCCCCAGCATTTT. The whole variable domain, filled in from reference TRBV7-9 and TRBJ1-5, reads DTGVSQNPRHKITKRGQNVTFRCDPISEHNRLYWYRQTLGQGPEFLTYFQNEAQLEKSRLLSDRFSAERPKGSFSTLEIQRTEQGDSAMYLCASSLAGRQPQHFGDGTRLSIL.

The rearrangement links TRBV28 to TRBJ2-3, with unresolved D. The V end lost 8 bases, the J end lost 0 bases, and 18 bases lay between the germline ends. The germline V gene has CDR1 MDHEN and CDR2 SYDVKM. The CDR3 contains 16 residues. This chain's CDR3 is CASCKVPISSTDTQYF. Written as DNA, the CDR3 is TGTGCCAGCTGTAAGGTGCCCATTTCTAGCACAGATACGCAGTATTTT.

To note about this clone: Within the sample, other DNA sequences also encode this same CDR3. The genes are TRBV9 and TRBJ1-2; perhaps TRBD1 as D (6 bases). V lost 2 bases to trimming and J lost 0 bases, with 11 bases between them. The CDR3 extends over 15 amino acids. Germline CDR1 SGDLS, CDR2 YYNGEE. The CDR3 coding sequence is TGTGCCAGCAGCGTCGGAGGGGGGTCTAACTATGGCTACACCTTC. It encodes CASSVGGGSNYGYTF.

The chain links TRBV27 to TRBJ1-5; the match to TRBD1 covers 9 bases. The V gene's germline CDR1 is MNHEY and CDR2 SMNVEV (reference sequence). The V segment lost 5 bases and the J segment 7 bases; nucleotides outside the gene matches: 9. The CDR3 is 15 residues long. In DNA, the CDR3 is TGTGCCAGCAGTGACAGGGGGGGGGATAGACAGCCCCAGCATTTT. Encoded protein: CASSDRGGDRQPQHF.